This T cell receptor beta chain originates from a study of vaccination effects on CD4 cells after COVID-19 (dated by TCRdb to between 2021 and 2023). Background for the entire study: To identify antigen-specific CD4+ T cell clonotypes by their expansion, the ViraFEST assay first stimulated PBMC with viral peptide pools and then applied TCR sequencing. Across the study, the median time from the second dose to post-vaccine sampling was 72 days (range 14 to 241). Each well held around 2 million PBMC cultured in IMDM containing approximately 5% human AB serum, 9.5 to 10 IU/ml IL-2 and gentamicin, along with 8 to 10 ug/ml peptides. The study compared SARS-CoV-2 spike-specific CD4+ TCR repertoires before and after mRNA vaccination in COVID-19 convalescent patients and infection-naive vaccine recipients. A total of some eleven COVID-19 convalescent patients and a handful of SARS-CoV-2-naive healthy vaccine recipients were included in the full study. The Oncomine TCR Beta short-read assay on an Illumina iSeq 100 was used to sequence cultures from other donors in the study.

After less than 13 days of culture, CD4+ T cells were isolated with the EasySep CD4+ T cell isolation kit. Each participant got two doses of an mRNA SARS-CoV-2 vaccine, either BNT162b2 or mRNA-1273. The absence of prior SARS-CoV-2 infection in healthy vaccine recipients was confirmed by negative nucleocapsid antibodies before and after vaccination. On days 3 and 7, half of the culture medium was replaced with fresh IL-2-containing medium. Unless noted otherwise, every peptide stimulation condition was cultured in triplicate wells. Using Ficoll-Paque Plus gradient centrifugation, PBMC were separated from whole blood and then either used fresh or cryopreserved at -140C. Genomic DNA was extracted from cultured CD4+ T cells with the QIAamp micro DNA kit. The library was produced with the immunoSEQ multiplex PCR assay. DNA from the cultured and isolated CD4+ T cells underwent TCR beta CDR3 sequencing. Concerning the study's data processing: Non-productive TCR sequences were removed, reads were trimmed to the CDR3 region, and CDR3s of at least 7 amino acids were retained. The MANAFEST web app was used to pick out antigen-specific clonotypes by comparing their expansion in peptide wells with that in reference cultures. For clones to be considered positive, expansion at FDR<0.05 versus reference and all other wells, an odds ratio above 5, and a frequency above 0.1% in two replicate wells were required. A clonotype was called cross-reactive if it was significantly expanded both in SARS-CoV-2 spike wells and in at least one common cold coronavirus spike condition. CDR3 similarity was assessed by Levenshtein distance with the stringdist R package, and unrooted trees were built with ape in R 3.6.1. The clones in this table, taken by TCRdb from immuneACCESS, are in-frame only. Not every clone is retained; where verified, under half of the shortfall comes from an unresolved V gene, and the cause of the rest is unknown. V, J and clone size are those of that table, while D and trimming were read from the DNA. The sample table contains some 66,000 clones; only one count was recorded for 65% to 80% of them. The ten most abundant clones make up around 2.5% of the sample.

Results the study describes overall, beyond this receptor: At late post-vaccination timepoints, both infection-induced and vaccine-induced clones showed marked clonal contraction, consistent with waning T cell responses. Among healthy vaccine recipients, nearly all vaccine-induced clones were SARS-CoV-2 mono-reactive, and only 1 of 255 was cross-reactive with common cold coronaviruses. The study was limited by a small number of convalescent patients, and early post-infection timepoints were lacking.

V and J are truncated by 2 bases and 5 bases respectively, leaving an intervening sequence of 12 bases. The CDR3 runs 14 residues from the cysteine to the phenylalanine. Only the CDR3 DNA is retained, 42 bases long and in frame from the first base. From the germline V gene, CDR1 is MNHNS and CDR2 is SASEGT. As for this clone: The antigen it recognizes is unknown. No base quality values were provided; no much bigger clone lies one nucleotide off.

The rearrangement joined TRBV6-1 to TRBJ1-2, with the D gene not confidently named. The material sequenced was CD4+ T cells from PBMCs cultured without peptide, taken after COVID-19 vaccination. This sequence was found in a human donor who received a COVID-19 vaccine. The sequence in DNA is TGTGCCAGCAGTGAAAACACAGTCAATTATGGCTACACCTTC. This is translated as CASSENTVNYGYTF.